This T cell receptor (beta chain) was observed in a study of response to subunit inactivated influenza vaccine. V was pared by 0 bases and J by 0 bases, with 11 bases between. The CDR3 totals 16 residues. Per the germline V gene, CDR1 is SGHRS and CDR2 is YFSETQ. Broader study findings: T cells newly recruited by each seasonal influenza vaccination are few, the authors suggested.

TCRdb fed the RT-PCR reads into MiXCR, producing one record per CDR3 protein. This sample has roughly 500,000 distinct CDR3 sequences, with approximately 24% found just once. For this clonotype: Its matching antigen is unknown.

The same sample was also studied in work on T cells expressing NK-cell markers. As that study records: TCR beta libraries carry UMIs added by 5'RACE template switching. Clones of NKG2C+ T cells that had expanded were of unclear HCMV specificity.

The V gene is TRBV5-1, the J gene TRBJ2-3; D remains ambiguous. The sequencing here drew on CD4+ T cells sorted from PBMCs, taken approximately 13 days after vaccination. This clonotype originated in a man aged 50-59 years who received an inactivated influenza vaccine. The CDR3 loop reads CASSLAFGYSTDTQYF. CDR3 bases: TGCGCCAGCAGCTTGGCCTTCGGGTACAGCACAGATACGCAGTATTTT.